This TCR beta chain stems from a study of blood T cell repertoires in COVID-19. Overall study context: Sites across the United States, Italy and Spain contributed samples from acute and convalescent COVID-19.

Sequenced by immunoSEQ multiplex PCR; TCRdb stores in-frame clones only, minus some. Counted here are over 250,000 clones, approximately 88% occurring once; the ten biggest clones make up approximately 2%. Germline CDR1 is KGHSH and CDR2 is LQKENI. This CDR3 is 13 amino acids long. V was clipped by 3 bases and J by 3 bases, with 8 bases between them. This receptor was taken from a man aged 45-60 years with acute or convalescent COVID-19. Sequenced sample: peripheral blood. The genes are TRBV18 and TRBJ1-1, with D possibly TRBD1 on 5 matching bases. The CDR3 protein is CASSPDSYTEAFF. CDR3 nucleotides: TGTGCCAGCTCACCCGACAGCTACACTGAAGCTTTCTTT.